Detailed here is one T cell receptor beta chain. Which antigen it targets is not known. No base qualities exist here, and no much larger clone lies one base off it. Genomic DNA was extracted from sorted cells for sequencing of the TCRbeta CDR3 region. TCRbeta CDR3 regions were sequenced using the immunoSEQ Assay. Held by TCRdb, this immuneACCESS table contains in-frame sequences only and omits some clones. Under half of the omission traces to an unresolved V gene where checked; the cause of the rest is unknown. Recorded for this sample are some 90,000 clones; roughly 89% of them occurred a single time. The leading ten clones occupy 1.5% to 2% of the sample. The trial excluded patients who had a history of autoimmune disease or were on systemic immunosuppression. Peripheral blood for TCR sequencing was drawn from every dose cohort at baseline, at cycle 4 day 1 and at cycle 7 day 1. Samples came from an open-label, multicenter, first-in-human phase I dose-escalation trial of ivuxolimab. Adults with locally advanced or metastatic melanoma, renal cell, hepatocellular, or head and neck squamous cell carcinoma were enrolled in the trial. Before TCR sequencing, CD4+ and CD8+ T cells were separately sorted from peripheral blood.

This sample is drawn from a study of OX40 agonist ivuxolimab in advanced cancers. In terms of the full investigation: Ivuxolimab, which targeted the costimulatory receptor OX40 (CD134), was an agonistic, fully human IgG2 monoclonal antibody. Intravenous ivuxolimab was administered to patients every 2 weeks at six dose levels: 0.01, 0.1, 0.3, 1.5, 3 and 10 mg/kg. The dose-escalation cohort was roughly 83% male with a mean age of about 60 years, ranging from 23 to 79. The paper describes the monotherapy dose-escalation part (N ≈ 49 patients) of the phase I trial of ivuxolimab. Among the roughly 50 dose-escalation patients, 19 had hepatocellular carcinoma, approximately 15 melanoma, 9 renal cell carcinoma and 9 head and neck cancer. Peripheral TCRbeta sequencing was intended to test whether TCR sequence diversity was altered and clonal T-cell expansion was caused by ivuxolimab. Prior anti-PD-1, anti-PD-L1 or anti-CTLA-4 therapy was permitted, and 40% of dose-escalation patients had received checkpoint inhibitors. Partial responses occurred in three dose-escalation patients: two with cutaneous melanoma and one with hepatocellular carcinoma.

The investigation overall reported the following: Low levels of normalized T-cell clonal expansion were also seen in some patients who did not respond. After ivuxolimab, CD8+ T cells had more expanded clones than CD4+ T cells on average. The antigen specificity of the peripheral T cells that underwent clonal expansion was not determined. At doses of 0.1 to 3.0 mg/kg, clonal expansion of both CD4+ and CD8+ T cells in blood was seen between baseline and week 6. In the 0.1-3.0 mg/kg groups, partial responders were among the patients with the lowest normalized peripheral clonal expansion, particularly in CD8+ T cells.

The clonotype was recovered from an adult with an advanced solid tumor such as melanoma, head and neck, liver or kidney cancer. Source: CD4+ or CD8+ T cells sorted from blood, taken in a trial of the OX40 agonist ivuxolimab.

The CDR3 reads as follows: CASTIGVGEKLFF. The nucleotides are TGTGCCAGCACTATAGGGGTAGGGGAAAAACTGTTTTTT. This receptor chain uses TRBV2 and TRBJ1-4; tentative D gene TRBD1, with 5 bases matching. The CDR3 contains 13 residues, cysteine and phenylalanine counted. The CDR3 DNA has 39 bases and is translated from base 1. Via the germline V gene, CDR1 is SNHLY and CDR2 FYNNEI. The germline ends are 14 bases apart after V is trimmed by 7 bases and J by 8 bases. Outside the CDR3, residues come from the reference TRBV2 and TRBJ1-4 proteins, so the full variable domain is: EPEVTQTPSHQVTQMGQEVILRCVPISNHLYFYWYRQILGQKVEFLVSFYNNEISEKSEIFDDQFSVERPDGSNFTLKIRSTKLEDSAMYFCASTIGVGEKLFFGSGTQLSVL.